This is a list of T cell receptor beta chains from one sample in a study of blood T cells in healthy people across ages. TCRdb re-called the 5' RACE reads through MiXCR, storing one row per CDR3 protein. The sample lists around 940,000 distinct CDR3 sequences; 51% were seen once. Source material: blood. The receptors stem from a woman aged 60 to 75 in good health. Both conserved end residues are part of each CDR3. The size of a clone is reported for some rows only, either as once, few or many, or as a class for expanded clones.

v_gene,j_gene,abundance,CDR3aa
TRBV3-1,TRBJ2-4,-,CASSQGLSGGEQYF
TRBV5-6,TRBJ1-5,few,CASSLAGSGQPQHF
TRBV28,TRBJ2-4,-,CASSSAGTGLNIQYF
TRBV5-1,TRBJ2-6,once,CASTQISGANVLTF
TRBV20-1,TRBJ2-1,-,CSARGILAGGPTFFYEQFF
TRBV29-1,TRBJ1-2,-,CSVGVSSVTYGYTF
TRBV28,TRBJ2-3,-,CASSRISGKDTDTQYF
TRBV7-2,TRBJ2-5,once,CASSLVTPGMETQYF
TRBV12-3/TRBV12-4,-,-,CASSPKTDRETQYF
TRBV20-1,-,-,CSAGKMGREGLEQYF
TRBV29-1,TRBJ2-3,-,CSVERPLVSTDTQYF
TRBV20-1,TRBJ2-1,-,CSARGSRGGGEQFF
TRBV12-3/TRBV12-4,TRBJ2-7,many,CASSFGLAGYEQYF
TRBV27,TRBJ2-6,-,CASSLKTGSGSGANVLTF
TRBV29-1,TRBJ2-2,few,CSVTSGTPNTGELFF
TRBV28,TRBJ1-4,-,CASSFFGSNEKLFF
TRBV29-1,TRBJ1-5,-,CSVEEDCSNQPQHF
TRBV2,TRBJ2-1,-,CASSDLGLAGRVGYNEQFF
TRBV30,TRBJ1-2,-,CAWSDSFRGYTF
TRBV20-1,TRBJ1-6,-,CSTAQSDSPLHF
TRBV6-5,TRBJ1-5,-,CASSSLGEAQPQHF
TRBV4-3,TRBJ2-1,-,CASSLRAGTSGRGFYNEQFF
TRBV6-1,TRBJ1-4,-,CASRDAVPNEKLFF
TRBV7-9,TRBJ2-7,-,CASSERGGSSYEQYF
TRBV28,TRBJ2-1,-,CASSRGGGRVQIYEQFF
TRBV29-1,-,-,CSAKVELWNEQYF
TRBV4-3,TRBJ1-1,-,CASSQDGGTANTEAFF
TRBV29-1,TRBJ2-7,-,CSVGSGRAKQYF
TRBV5-6,TRBJ2-1,once,CASSLAPIMNEQFF
TRBV7-9,TRBJ1-1,-,CASSPLRTGRTEAFF
TRBV20-1,-,-,CSARDPSGIAAYEQYF
TRBV20-1,TRBJ2-5,many,CSARETSGATQETQYF
TRBV20-1,TRBJ2-1,-,CSAPTGTGSYNEQFF
TRBV20-1,TRBJ2-3,-,CSATRSGDTQYF
TRBV27,TRBJ2-7,-,CASRVAGVRQEQYF
TRBV11-2,TRBJ2-3,-,CASSSTSGRGGITDTQYF
TRBV9,TRBJ2-1,-,CASSAAGTSVLEQFF
TRBV9,TRBJ2-1,-,CASSVEPHSRVGRKDEQFF
TRBV27,TRBJ2-1,-,CVSSPWVLSGTYNEQFF
TRBV27,TRBJ2-1,few,CASKGGTGLTRIYNEQFF
TRBV2,TRBJ2-3,-,CASSQGVRHTQYF
TRBV4-1,-,few,CASSQDIAFGTVTVETQYF
TRBV7-2,TRBJ2-1,-,CASSPEIRHSEWFF
TRBV5-1,TRBJ1-1,once,CASSPEGRMNTEAFF
TRBV7-2,TRBJ2-6,-,CASSPQRGSGANVLTF
TRBV7-6,TRBJ2-1,-,CASSGPRQGSSYNEQFF
TRBV11-2,TRBJ2-1,-,CASSSSPGGLAGAQLRYNEQFF
TRBV4-2,TRBJ2-5,-,CASSQDRGTGKTQYF
TRBV6-6,TRBJ2-5,once,CASGFVGIVNEQYF
TRBV2,TRBJ1-6,-,CASSGTHDNSPLHF
TRBV29-1,TRBJ2-3,-,CSVEGDTGRDTQYF
TRBV7-2,TRBJ2-1,-,CASSVGLRPNEQFF
TRBV7-9,TRBJ2-5,few,CASSRTLETQYF
TRBV16,TRBJ1-1,-,CASSQDNEAFF
TRBV6-5,TRBJ2-7,-,CASSYSGPTYEQYF